One TCR beta chain is described in this entry. The CDR3 runs 14 residues. Germline V lookup: CDR1 DFQATT, CDR2 SNEGSKA (reference sequence). J lost 6 bases, V lost 5 bases, and 8 bases had no gene match. TCR beta libraries were built with iRepertoire HTBI primers and Arm-PCR of CDR3 regions. TCRdb re-derived calls from the multiplex PCR reads in MiXCR, one entry per CDR3 protein. The sample shows fewer than 500,000 distinct CDR3 sequences, under 20% of them seen only once. The data were obtained in a study of regulatory T cells in long-lasting Graves disease. Time point indicated: newly diagnosed GD, antithyroid drugs for less than 3 months. With RNA extracted from PBMCs as input, the TCR library was made. This same sample was also taken into another study, of T cells in Graves' hyperthyroidism and ophthalmopathy.

The material sequenced was peripheral blood mononuclear cells (PBMCs), taken at new diagnosis, from a patient treated with antithyroid drugs. The gene calls are TRBV20-1 and TRBJ2-2; 8 nucleotides line up with TRBD2. The TCR comes from a man aged 40-49 years with Graves disease. The CDR3 region is CSAQSGRGPGELFF. The CDR3, as DNA: TGCAGTGCTCAAAGCGGGAGAGGGCCCGGGGAGCTGTTTTTT.